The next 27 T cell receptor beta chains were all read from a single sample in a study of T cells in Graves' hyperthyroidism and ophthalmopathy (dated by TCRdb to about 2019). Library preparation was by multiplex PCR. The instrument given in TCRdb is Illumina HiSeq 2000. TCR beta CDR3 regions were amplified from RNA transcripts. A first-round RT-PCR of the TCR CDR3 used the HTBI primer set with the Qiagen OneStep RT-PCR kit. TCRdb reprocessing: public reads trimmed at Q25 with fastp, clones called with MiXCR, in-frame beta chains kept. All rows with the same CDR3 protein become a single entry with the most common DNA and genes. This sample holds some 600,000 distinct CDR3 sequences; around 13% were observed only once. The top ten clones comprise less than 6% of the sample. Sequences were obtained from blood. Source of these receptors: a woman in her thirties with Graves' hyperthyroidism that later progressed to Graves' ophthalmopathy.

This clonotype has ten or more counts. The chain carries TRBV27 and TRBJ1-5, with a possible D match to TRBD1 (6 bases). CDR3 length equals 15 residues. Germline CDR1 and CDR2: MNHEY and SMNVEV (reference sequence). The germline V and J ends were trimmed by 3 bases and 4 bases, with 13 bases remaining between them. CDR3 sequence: CASSLNGQLNQPQHF. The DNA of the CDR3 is TGTGCCAGCAGTTTGAACGGACAGCTAAATCAGCCCCAGCATTTT.

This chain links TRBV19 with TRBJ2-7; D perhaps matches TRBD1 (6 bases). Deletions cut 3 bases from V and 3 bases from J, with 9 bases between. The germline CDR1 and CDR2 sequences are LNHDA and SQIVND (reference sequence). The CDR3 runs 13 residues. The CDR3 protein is CASSIETGYEQYF. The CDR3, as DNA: TGTGCCAGTAGTATCGAGACAGGCTACGAGCAGTACTTC.

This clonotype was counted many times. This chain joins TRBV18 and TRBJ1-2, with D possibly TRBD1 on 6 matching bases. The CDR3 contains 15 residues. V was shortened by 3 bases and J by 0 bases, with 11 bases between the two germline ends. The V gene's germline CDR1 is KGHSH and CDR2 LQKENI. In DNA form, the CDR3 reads TGTGCCAGCTCACCTGGGGGCCAAGCTAACTATGGCTACACCTTC. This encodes CASSPGGQANYGYTF.

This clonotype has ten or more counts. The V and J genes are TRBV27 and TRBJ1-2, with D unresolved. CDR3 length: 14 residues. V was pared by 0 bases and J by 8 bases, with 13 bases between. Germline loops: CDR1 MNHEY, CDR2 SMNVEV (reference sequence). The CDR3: CASSLSFQALGYTF. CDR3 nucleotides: TGTGCCAGCAGTTTATCTTTCCAGGCTCTGGGCTACACCTTC.

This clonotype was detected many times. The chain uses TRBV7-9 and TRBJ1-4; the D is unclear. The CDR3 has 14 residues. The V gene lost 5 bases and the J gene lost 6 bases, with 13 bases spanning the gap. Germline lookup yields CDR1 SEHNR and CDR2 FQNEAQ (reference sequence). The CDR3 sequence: CASSLRREDEKLFF. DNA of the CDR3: TGTGCCAGCAGCCTACGACGGGAGGATGAAAAACTGTTTTTT.

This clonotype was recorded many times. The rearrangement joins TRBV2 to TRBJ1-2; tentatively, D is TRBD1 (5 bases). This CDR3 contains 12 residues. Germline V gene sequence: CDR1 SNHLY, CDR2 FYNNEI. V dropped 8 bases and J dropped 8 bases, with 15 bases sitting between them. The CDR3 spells CASDRGDEGYTF. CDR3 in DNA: TGTGCCAGCGATCGGGGGGATGAAGGCTACACCTTC.

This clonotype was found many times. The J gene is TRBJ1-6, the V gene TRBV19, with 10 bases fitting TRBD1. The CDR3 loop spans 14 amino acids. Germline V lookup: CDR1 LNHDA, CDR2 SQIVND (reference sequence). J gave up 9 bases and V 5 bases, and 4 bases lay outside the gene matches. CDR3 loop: CASSSRTGGSPLHF. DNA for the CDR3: TGTGCCAGTAGTTCCCGGACAGGGGGTTCACCCCTCCACTTT.

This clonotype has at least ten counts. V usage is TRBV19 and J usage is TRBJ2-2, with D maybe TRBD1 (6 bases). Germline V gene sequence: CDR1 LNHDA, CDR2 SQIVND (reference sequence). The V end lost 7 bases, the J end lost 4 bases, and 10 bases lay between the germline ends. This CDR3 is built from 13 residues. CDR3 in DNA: TGTGCCAGTATGTGGGGGCGCACCGGGGAGCTGTTTTTT. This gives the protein CASMWGRTGELFF.

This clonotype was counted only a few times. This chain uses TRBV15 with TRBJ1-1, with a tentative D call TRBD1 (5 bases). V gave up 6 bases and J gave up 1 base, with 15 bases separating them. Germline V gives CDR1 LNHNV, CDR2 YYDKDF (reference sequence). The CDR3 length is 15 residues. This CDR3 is CATRRQGWGNTEAFF. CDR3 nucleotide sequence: TGTGCCACCAGGCGCCAGGGATGGGGGAACACTGAAGCTTTCTTT.

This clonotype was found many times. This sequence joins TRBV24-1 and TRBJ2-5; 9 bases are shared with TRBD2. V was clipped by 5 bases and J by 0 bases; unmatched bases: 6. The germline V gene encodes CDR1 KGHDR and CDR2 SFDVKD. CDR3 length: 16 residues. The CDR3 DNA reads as TGTGCCACCAGTGTGCGAGCGGGAGGCTACCAAGAGACCCAGTACTTC. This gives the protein CATSVRAGGYQETQYF.

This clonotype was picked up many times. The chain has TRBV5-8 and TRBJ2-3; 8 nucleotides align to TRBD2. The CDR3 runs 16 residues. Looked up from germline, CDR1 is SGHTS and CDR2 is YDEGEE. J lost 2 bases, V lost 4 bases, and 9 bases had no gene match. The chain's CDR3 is CASSRSSGTFTDTQYF. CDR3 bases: TGTGCCAGCAGCCGCAGTAGCGGGACCTTCACAGATACGCAGTATTTT.

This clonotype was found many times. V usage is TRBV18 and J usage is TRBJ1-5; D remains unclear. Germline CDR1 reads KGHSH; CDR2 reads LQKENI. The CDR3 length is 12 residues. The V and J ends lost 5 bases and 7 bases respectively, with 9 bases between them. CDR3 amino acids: CASSTEEQPQHF. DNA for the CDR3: TGTGCCAGCTCAACAGAGGAACAGCCCCAGCATTTT.

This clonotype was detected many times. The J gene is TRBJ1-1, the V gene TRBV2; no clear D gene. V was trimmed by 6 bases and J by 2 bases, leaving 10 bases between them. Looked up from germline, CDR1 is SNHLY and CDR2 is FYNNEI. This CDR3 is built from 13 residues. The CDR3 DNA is TGTGCCAGCAGCTCAGAGCGTAACACTGAAGCTTTCTTT. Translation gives CASSSERNTEAFF.

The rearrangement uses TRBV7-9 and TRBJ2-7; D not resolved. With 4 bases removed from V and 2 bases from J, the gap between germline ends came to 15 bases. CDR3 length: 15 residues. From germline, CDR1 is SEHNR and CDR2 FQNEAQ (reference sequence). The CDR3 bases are TGTGCCAGCAGCTCGGCCATGGGCGGCGCCTACGAGCAGTACTTC. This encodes CASSSAMGGAYEQYF.

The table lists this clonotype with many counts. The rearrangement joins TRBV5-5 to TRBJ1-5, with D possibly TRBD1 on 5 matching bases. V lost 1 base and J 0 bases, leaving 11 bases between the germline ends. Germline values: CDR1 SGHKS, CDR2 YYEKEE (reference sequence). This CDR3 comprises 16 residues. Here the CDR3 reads CASSLHSGYSNQPQHF. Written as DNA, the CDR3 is TGTGCCAGCAGCTTGCATTCAGGGTATAGCAATCAGCCCCAGCATTTT.

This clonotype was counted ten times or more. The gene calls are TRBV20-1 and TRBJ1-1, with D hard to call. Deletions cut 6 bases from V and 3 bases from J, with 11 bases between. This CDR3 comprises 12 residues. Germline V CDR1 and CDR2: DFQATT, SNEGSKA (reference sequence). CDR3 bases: TGCAGTGCCAGAACAGTCGACACTGAAGCTTTCTTT. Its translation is CSARTVDTEAFF.

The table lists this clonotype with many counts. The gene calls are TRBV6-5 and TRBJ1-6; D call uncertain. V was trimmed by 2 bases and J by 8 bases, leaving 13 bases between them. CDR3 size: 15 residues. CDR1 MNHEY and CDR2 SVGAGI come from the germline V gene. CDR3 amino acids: CASSYGRLIDSPLHF. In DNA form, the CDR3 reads TGTGCCAGCAGTTACGGCAGACTAATTGATTCACCCCTCCACTTT.

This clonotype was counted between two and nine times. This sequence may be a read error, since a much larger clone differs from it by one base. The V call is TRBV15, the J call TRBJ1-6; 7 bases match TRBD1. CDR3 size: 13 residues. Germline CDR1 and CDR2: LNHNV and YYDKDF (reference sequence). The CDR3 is CATTGQEDSPLRF. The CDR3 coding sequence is TGTGCCACTACCGGACAGGAGGATTCACCCCTCCGCTTT.

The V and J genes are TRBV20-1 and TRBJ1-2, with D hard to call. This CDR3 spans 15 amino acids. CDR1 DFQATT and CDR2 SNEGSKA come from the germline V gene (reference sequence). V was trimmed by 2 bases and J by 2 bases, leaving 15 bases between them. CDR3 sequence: CSARLSWASNYGYTF. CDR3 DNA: TGCAGTGCTAGACTCAGCTGGGCGTCCAACTATGGCTACACCTTC.

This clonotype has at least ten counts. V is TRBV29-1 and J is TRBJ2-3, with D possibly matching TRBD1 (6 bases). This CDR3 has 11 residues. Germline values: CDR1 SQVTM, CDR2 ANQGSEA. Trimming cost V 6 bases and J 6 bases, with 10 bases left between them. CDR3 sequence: CSVTGKDTQYF. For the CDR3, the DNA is TGCAGCGTAACAGGGAAGGATACGCAGTATTTT.

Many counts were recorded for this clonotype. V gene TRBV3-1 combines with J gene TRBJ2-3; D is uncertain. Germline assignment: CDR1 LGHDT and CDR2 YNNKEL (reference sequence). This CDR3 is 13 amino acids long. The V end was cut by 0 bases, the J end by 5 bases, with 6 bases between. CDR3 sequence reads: CASSQDRGDTQYF. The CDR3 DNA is TGTGCCAGCAGCCAAGATCGTGGAGATACGCAGTATTTT.

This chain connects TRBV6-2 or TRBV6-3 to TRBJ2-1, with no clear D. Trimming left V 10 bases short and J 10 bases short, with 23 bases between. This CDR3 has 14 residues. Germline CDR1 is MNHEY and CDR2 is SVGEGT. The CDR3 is CATSWVAGVGEQFF. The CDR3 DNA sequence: TGTGCCACATCCTGGGTAGCCGGAGTGGGGGAGCAGTTCTTC.

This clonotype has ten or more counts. As DNA, the CDR3 is TGTGCCAGCAGTTATCCGTTTGGCTACACCTTC. Protein: CASSYPFGYTF. The V and J genes are TRBV6-2 or TRBV6-3 and TRBJ1-2; no firm D call. Germline loops: CDR1 MNHEY, CDR2 SVGEGT. V dropped 3 bases and J dropped 7 bases, with 6 bases sitting between them. The CDR3 runs to 11 residues.

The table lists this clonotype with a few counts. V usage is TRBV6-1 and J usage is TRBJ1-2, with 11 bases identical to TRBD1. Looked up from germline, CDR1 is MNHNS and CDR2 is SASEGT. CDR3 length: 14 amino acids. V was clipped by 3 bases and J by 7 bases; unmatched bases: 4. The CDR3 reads CASSDRTGGSGYTF. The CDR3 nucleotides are TGTGCCAGCAGTGATAGGACAGGGGGCAGTGGCTACACCTTC.

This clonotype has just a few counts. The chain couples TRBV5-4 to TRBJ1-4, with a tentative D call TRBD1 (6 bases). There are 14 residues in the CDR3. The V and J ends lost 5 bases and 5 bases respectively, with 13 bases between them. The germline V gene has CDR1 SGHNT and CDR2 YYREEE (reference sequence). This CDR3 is CASREDRFNEKLFF. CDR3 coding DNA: TGTGCCAGCAGAGAAGACAGGTTCAATGAAAAACTGTTTTTT.

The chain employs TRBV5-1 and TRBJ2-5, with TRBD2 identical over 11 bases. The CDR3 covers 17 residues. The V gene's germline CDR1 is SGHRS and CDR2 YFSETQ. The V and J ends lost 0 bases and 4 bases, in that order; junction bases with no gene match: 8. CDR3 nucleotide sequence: TGCGCCAGCAGCTTGGGCTCTACTAGCGGGAGTCGAGAGACCCAGTACTTC. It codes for CASSLGSTSGSRETQYF.

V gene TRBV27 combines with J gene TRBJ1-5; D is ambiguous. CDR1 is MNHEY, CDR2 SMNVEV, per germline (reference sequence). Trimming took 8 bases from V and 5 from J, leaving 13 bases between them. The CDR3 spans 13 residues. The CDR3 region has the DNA TGTGCCAGCGGGTCACGGAGGGATCAGCCCCAGCATTTT. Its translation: CASGSRRDQPQHF.